These 24 T cell receptor beta chains came from one sample sequenced in a study of CD8 T cells in ankylosing spondylitis. Notes on the study in general: A motif of 7 to 9 highly homologous TCR beta variants was seen as apparently characteristic of ankylosing spondylitis blood.

TCRdb re-derived calls from the 5' RACE reads in MiXCR, one entry per CDR3 protein. This table holds about 800,000 distinct CDR3 sequences, approximately 12% found once. Their target antigens are unknown. Material for sequencing was blood, either unsorted or a sorted T cell fraction (not recorded which). These receptors were taken from a male donor with ankylosing spondylitis.

This rearrangement joins TRBV20-1 to TRBJ2-7; the match to TRBD1 covers 8 bases. V trimming: 7 bases; J trimming: 3 bases; junction bases outside the gene matches: 5. The germline gives CDR1 DFQATT, CDR2 SNEGSKA (reference sequence). The CDR3 totals 12 residues. As DNA, the CDR3 is TGCAGTGTTCGGACAGGGAACTACGAGCAGTACTTC. Amino acids: CSVRTGNYEQYF.

This clonotype was observed many times. The chain employs TRBV12-3 or TRBV12-4 and TRBJ2-3; weak D call: TRBD2 (7 bases). V lost 5 bases and J 6 bases, leaving 9 bases between the germline ends. This CDR3 is 12 amino acids long. The CDR3 bases are TGTGCCAGCAGTAAGGGGGGGGATACGCAGTATTTT. As protein: CASSKGGDTQYF.

The chain links TRBV7-8 to TRBJ2-7; the D gene is possibly TRBD1 (5 bases). This CDR3 has 14 amino acids. Germline V gene sequence: CDR1 SGHVS, CDR2 FQNEAQ. Trimming stripped 7 bases from V and 9 bases from J, with 22 bases between. The CDR3 loop reads CASTPGQGLGVQYF. The CDR3 bases are TGTGCCAGCACCCCCGGTCAGGGCCTAGGGGTGCAGTACTTC.

This clonotype appeared a few times. The chain has TRBV29-1 and TRBJ2-7; 7 bases map to TRBD2. Trimming took 6 bases from V and 3 from J; bases not matched to a gene: 8. From germline, CDR1 is SQVTM and CDR2 ANQGSEA. CDR3 length: 13 amino acids. The CDR3 sequence: CSVQSGRLYEQYF. The CDR3 DNA reads TGCAGCGTACAATCCGGGAGGCTCTACGAGCAGTACTTC.

The V and J genes are TRBV7-9 and TRBJ1-1; 7 bases agree with TRBD1. V dropped 5 bases and J dropped 7; count of bases not matched to a gene: 13. Germline CDR1 reads SEHNR; CDR2 reads FQNEAQ (reference sequence). The CDR3 spans 15 residues. Here the CDR3 reads CASSPIWQGGIEAFF. Here the CDR3 DNA reads TGTGCCAGCAGCCCGATATGGCAGGGGGGGATTGAAGCTTTCTTT.

The chain has TRBV7-2 and TRBJ2-7; D ambiguous. V lost 0 bases, J lost 2 bases, and 8 bases lay in between. The germline CDR1 and CDR2 sequences are SGHTA and FQGNSA. The CDR3 has 14 residues. CDR3 loop: CASSLADGTYEQYF. The DNA for the CDR3 is TGTGCCAGCAGCTTAGCCGATGGTACCTACGAGCAGTACTTC.

V gene TRBV5-1 combines with J gene TRBJ2-3; perhaps TRBD1 as D (7 bases). V shed 4 bases and J shed 0 bases, with 15 bases lying between them. Per the germline V gene, CDR1 is SGHRS and CDR2 is YFSETQ. The CDR3 runs to 16 residues. The CDR3 DNA is TGCGCCAGCAGCCCAGGGGGGTTCGCGAGCACAGATACGCAGTATTTT. This gives the protein CASSPGGFASTDTQYF.

The CDR3 reads CASSQDRGLAGGHQFF. The CDR3 DNA reads TGCGCCAGCAGCCAAGATCGGGGACTAGCGGGGGGGCATCAGTTCTTC. V and J are TRBV4-3 and TRBJ2-1; 16 bases line up with TRBD2. Germline V CDR1 and CDR2: LGHNA, YSLEER. This CDR3 region has 16 residues. Germline trimming cut 0 bases from V and 13 bases from J; bases unmatched to any gene: 6.

This sequence joins TRBV9 and TRBJ1-2; TRBD1 matches 7 bases. The CDR3 runs to 18 residues. The V gene end was trimmed by 1 base and the J gene end by 3 bases; junction bases not matched to a gene: 15. CDR1 is SGDLS, CDR2 YYNGEE, per germline. CDR3 nucleotide sequence: TGTGCCAGCAGCGTATACCTCTCTGTAGGGGGCGCCCACTATGGCTACACCTTC. The encoded protein is CASSVYLSVGGAHYGYTF.

This clonotype was seen a handful of times. This chain connects TRBV5-1 to TRBJ2-3, with 11 positions matching TRBD2. This CDR3 contains 14 residues. The germline V gene encodes CDR1 SGHRS and CDR2 YFSETQ. The J segment lost 5 bases and the V segment lost 7 bases, leaving 6 bases of the junction unmatched. The CDR3 loop is CASATSGIRDTQYF. CDR3 in DNA: TGCGCCAGCGCGACTAGCGGGATTCGAGATACGCAGTATTTT.

This sequence joins TRBV12-3 or TRBV12-4 and TRBJ1-2; 8 positions match TRBD1. Unmatched junction bases numbered 18, after V lost 6 bases and J lost 6 bases. CDR3 size: 17 residues. DNA of the CDR3: TGTGCCAGCAGCTCCAGGGGGGCAGGGGGCATCGAGAATGGCTACACCTTC. It yields the protein CASSSRGAGGIENGYTF.

This clonotype occurred a few times. CDR3 region: CASSQGGPYEGRTGELFF. The CDR3 nucleotides read TGCGCCAGCAGCCAAGGCGGGCCCTACGAGGGGCGGACCGGGGAGCTGTTTTTT. V is TRBV4-3 and J is TRBJ2-2, with D perhaps assigned TRBD1 or TRBD2 (5 bases each). The CDR3 runs 18 residues. V was clipped by 1 base and J by 5 bases, with 20 bases between them. The germline CDR1 and CDR2 sequences are LGHNA and YSLEER.

The table lists this clonotype with a count of one. The chain employs TRBV30 and TRBJ2-4; 7 positions agree with TRBD2. V lost 8 bases to trimming and J lost 2 bases; unmatched junction nucleotides: 6. This CDR3 has 13 amino acids. Germline V gene lookup returns CDR1 GTSNPN and CDR2 SVGIG (reference sequence). The CDR3 here is CAREDLTKNIQYF. CDR3 DNA sequence: TGTGCCCGGGAGGATCTGACCAAAAACATTCAGTACTTC.

This clonotype was recorded a few times. The chain combines TRBV7-9 with TRBJ2-1; TRBD2 matches at 7 bases. With 5 bases clipped from V and 0 bases from J, the junction kept 7 bases outside the gene matches. The CDR3 has 16 amino acids. The V gene's germline CDR1 is SEHNR and CDR2 FQNEAQ (reference sequence). The CDR3 bases are TGTGCCAGCAGCCGGGGACTAAGAAGCTCCTACAATGAGCAGTTCTTC. Residues: CASSRGLRSSYNEQFF. Full variable domain (remainder filled in from reference TRBV7-9 and TRBJ2-1): DTGVSQNPRHKITKRGQNVTFRCDPISEHNRLYWYRQTLGQGPEFLTYFQNEAQLEKSRLLSDRFSAERPKGSFSTLEIQRTEQGDSAMYLCASSRGLRSSYNEQFFGPGTRLTVL.

This clonotype turned up a few times. V usage is TRBV6-2 or TRBV6-3 and J usage is TRBJ2-7; D is undetermined. The CDR3 loop spans 16 amino acids. Germline V gene sequence: CDR1 MNHEY, CDR2 SVGEGT. Deletions cut 2 bases from V and 1 base from J, with 15 bases between. The CDR3 nucleotides read TGTGCCAGCAGTTACCGACCATTCCGGTTTTCCTACGAGCAGTACTTC. The encoded protein is CASSYRPFRFSYEQYF.

This clonotype was observed at least ten times. This chain joins TRBV12-3 or TRBV12-4 and TRBJ1-1; D ambiguous. Trimming pared 7 bases from V and 3 bases from J, leaving 12 bases between. The CDR3 runs 13 residues. The CDR3 sequence: CASTLGVDTEAFF. The CDR3 nucleotides are TGTGCCAGCACCCTTGGGGTGGACACTGAAGCTTTCTTT.

In its sample, this clonotype was seen many times. This chain connects TRBV29-1 to TRBJ2-5, with 8 positions matching TRBD1. The CDR3 is 12 amino acids. V lost 7 bases and J lost 9; bases outside the gene matches: 10. The germline gives CDR1 SQVTM, CDR2 ANQGSEA. For the CDR3, the DNA is TGCAGCGCCCGACGACAGGGGTGGGCCCAGTACTTC. Amino acid sequence: CSARRQGWAQYF.

This clonotype showed up many times. The chain has TRBV20-1 and TRBJ1-3, with 7 nucleotides matching TRBD1. J was trimmed by 2 bases and V by 3 bases; bases with no gene match: 7. The germline V gene has CDR1 DFQATT and CDR2 SNEGSKA (reference sequence). This CDR3 region has 15 residues. The CDR3 nucleotides are TGCAGTGCTAGCGACAACAGGGGCCCTGGAAACACCATATATTTT. Residues: CSASDNRGPGNTIYF.

The CDR3 DNA is TGTGCCAGCAGCGTAGAGGCGGGAGCTTATACGCAGTATTTT. It encodes CASSVEAGAYTQYF. The V gene is TRBV9, the J gene TRBJ2-3; 7 bases line up with TRBD2. The V gene's germline CDR1 is SGDLS and CDR2 YYNGEE. The junction had 5 bases not matched to a gene; V was cut back by 0 bases and J by 7 bases. This CDR3 comprises 14 residues.

At least ten counts were recorded for this clonotype. The chain joins TRBV9 to TRBJ1-6; weak D call: TRBD1 (6 bases). The germline V gene has CDR1 SGDLS and CDR2 YYNGEE. There are 14 residues in the CDR3. Trimming took 1 base from V and 10 from J, leaving 12 bases between them. The CDR3 DNA is TGTGCCAGCAGCGTAACAGGGTTAGACTCACCCCTCCACTTT. The encoded protein is CASSVTGLDSPLHF.

This clonotype was picked up a small number of times. This chain's CDR3 is CASSLKFNTEAFF. CDR3 sequence (DNA): TGTGCCAGCAGCCTTAAGTTTAACACTGAAGCTTTCTTT. V is TRBV12-3 or TRBV12-4 and J is TRBJ1-1; no definite D call. The length of the CDR3 is 13 residues. V was cut by 6 bases and J by 2 bases, with 10 bases left in between.

This clonotype was seen many times. The chain combines TRBV20-1 with TRBJ2-7; no reliable D call. This CDR3 spans 11 amino acids. The V end was cut by 4 bases, the J end by 3 bases, with 7 bases between. The germline CDR1 and CDR2 sequences are DFQATT and SNEGSKA (reference sequence). CDR3 sequence (DNA): TGCAGTGCTATGGACCTCTACGAGCAGTACTTC. Translation gives CSAMDLYEQYF.

This clonotype was seen at least ten times. The chain is built from TRBV20-1 and TRBJ2-1, with 7 bases matching TRBD2. The CDR3 runs 15 residues. CDR1 is DFQATT and CDR2 is SNEGSKA in the germline V gene (reference sequence). J gave up 0 bases and V 0 bases, and 2 bases lay outside the gene matches. The CDR3: CSARDRGSSYNEQFF. CDR3 nucleotides: TGCAGTGCTAGAGATCGCGGGAGCTCCTACAATGAGCAGTTCTTC.

The chain joins TRBV4-2 to TRBJ1-3; TRBD1 aligns across 9 bases. Germline CDR1 LGHNA, CDR2 YNFKEQ. Losses at the gene ends were 0 bases for V and 7 bases for J; bases not matched to a gene: 7. The CDR3 totals 16 residues. The DNA for the CDR3 is TGTGCCAGCAGCCAAGATTTGGGGACAGGGAGTAACACCATATATTTT. Its protein is CASSQDLGTGSNTIYF.